Listed below are T cell receptor beta chains from one sample, sequenced in a study of Graves' ophthalmopathy and Graves' hyperthyroidism. From the multiplex PCR reads, TCRdb called clonotypes with MiXCR, one entry per CDR3 protein. This table has 40,000 to 50,000 distinct CDR3 sequences, roughly half appearing once. Sequenced input: peripheral blood. Receptors originate from an adult man with Graves' ophthalmopathy. CDR3s include the opening cysteine and the closing phenylalanine or tryptophan. A D gene is named only where the DNA matches it firmly. Clone sizes are given selectively: once, few, many, or a class where the clone is expanded.

DNA: TGTGCCAGCAGCCTCAAGGGGTGGTACGGTGAAAAACTGTTTTTT
CDR3: CASSLKGWYGEKLFF
V: TRBV12-3/TRBV12-4
J: TRBJ1-4
D: -
size: once

DNA: TGTGCCAGCAGCCCCGGGAGTTATAATTCACCCCTCCACTTT
CDR3: CASSPGSYNSPLHF
V: TRBV7-4
J: TRBJ1-6
D: -
size: -

DNA: TGTGCCAGCAGCTTAGGGGACACTGGCAATCAGCCCCAGTACTTC
CDR3: CASSLGDTGNQPQYF
V: TRBV7-9
J: TRBJ2-5
D: -
size: -

DNA: TGTGCCAGCAGTCGATTAGGGAGGTGGGATACGCAGTTCTTC
CDR3: CASSRLGRWDTQFF
V: TRBV2
J: TRBJ2-1
D: -
size: once

DNA: TGTGCCAGCAGTTTAGCCGGGGGTTTGGGTTATGGCTACACCTTC
CDR3: CASSLAGGLGYGYTF
V: TRBV12-3/TRBV12-4
J: TRBJ1-2
D: -
size: -

DNA: TGCAGTGCTGCCCGAACCGCGGAGCTGTTTTTT
CDR3: CSAARTAELFF
V: TRBV20-1
J: TRBJ2-2
D: -
size: -

DNA: TGTGCCACCGGACAGGAGTACAATGAGCAGTTCTTC
CDR3: CATGQEYNEQFF
V: TRBV24-1
J: TRBJ2-1
D: TRBD1
size: -

DNA: TGTGCCAGCAAAAACACCGGGGAGCTGTTTTTT
CDR3: CASKNTGELFF
V: TRBV2
J: TRBJ2-2
D: -
size: many

DNA: TGTGCCAGTAGTCGTACAACGGGCTCCTGGGACACCGGGGAGCTGTTTTTT
CDR3: CASSRTTGSWDTGELFF
V: TRBV19
J: TRBJ2-2
D: -
size: -

DNA: TGCAGCGTTGTTGTAGGACAGTCCTATAATTCACCCCTCCACTTT
CDR3: CSVVVGQSYNSPLHF
V: TRBV29-1
J: TRBJ1-6
D: -
size: -

DNA: TGCGCCAGCAGCCAAGGCAGCACAGGGCGTTTCAATGAGCAGTTCTTC
CDR3: CASSQGSTGRFNEQFF
V: TRBV4-3
J: TRBJ2-1
D: -
size: many

DNA: TGCAGCGTCCAAGGGAGTCGCGCTGGCAGGGGGGTCCAGTACTTC
CDR3: CSVQGSRAGRGVQYF
V: TRBV29-1
J: TRBJ2-5
D: -
size: -

DNA: TGTGCCATCAGTGAGGGACAGGGGCCTTACAATGAGCAGTTCTTC
CDR3: CAISEGQGPYNEQFF
V: TRBV10-3
J: TRBJ2-1
D: TRBD1
size: -

DNA: TGCAGTGCTCTTCCCGGACAGAATTACAATGAGTGGTTCTTC
CDR3: CSALPGQNYNEWFF
V: TRBV20-1
J: TRBJ2-1
D: -
size: -

DNA: TGTGCCAGCCGAACCCGGGACAGAAGTTCACCCCTCCACTTT
CDR3: CASRTRDRSSPLHF
V: TRBV5-8
J: TRBJ1-6
D: TRBD1
size: many

DNA: TGTGCCAGCAGTCGATCCGGGACGGTGGGGACCGGGGAGCTGTTTTTT
CDR3: CASSRSGTVGTGELFF
V: TRBV27
J: TRBJ2-2
D: -
size: -

DNA: TGCGCCAGCAGCTCCGACAGGAGAGGATATGGCGGGGAGCTGTTTTTT
CDR3: CASSSDRRGYGGELFF
V: TRBV5-1
J: TRBJ2-2
D: -
size: -

DNA: TGTGCCAGCAGCCGGGACAGGGGCTACACCTTC
CDR3: CASSRDRGYTF
V: TRBV7-2
J: TRBJ1-2
D: TRBD1
size: -

DNA: TGTGCCAGCAGCCAAGGAGAAAAACTGTTTTTT
CDR3: CASSQGEKLFF
V: TRBV6-5
J: TRBJ1-4
D: -
size: once

DNA: TGTGCCAGCAGTTTAGGCGGTATGGGGACAGATACGCAGTATTTT
CDR3: CASSLGGMGTDTQYF
V: TRBV12-3/TRBV12-4
J: TRBJ2-3
D: -
size: many

DNA: TGTGCCTGCAGATTGAGGGACTCCTACGAGCAGTGCTTC
CDR3: CACRLRDSYEQCF
V: TRBV6-1
J: TRBJ2-7
D: -
size: -

DNA: TGTGCCAGCAGCTTGGAGTTCCAGGGCTCCACCAATGAAAAACTGTTTTTT
CDR3: CASSLEFQGSTNEKLFF
V: TRBV5-5
J: TRBJ1-4
D: -
size: once

DNA: TGTGCCAGTAGTATAGGACTTGCAGATACGCAGTATTTT
CDR3: CASSIGLADTQYF
V: TRBV19
J: TRBJ2-3
D: -
size: many

DNA: TGTGCCACCAGCAGCGGGGGGAGCTCCTACAATGAGCAGTTCTTC
CDR3: CATSSGGSSYNEQFF
V: TRBV15
J: TRBJ2-1
D: TRBD2
size: once

DNA: TGCAGCGTGAGGGACAGGGGGCGGCACGAGCAGTACTTC
CDR3: CSVRDRGRHEQYF
V: TRBV29-1
J: TRBJ2-7
D: TRBD1
size: medium-sized

DNA: TGTGCCAGCAGTGAAGCTTTGTTTACGGGAAGCGCAGATACGCAGTATTTT
CDR3: CASSEALFTGSADTQYF
V: TRBV2
J: TRBJ2-3
D: -
size: many

DNA: TGCGCCAGCAGTGTATCAGAGACCCAGTACTTC
CDR3: CASSVSETQYF
V: TRBV10-2
J: TRBJ2-5
D: -
size: many

DNA: TGTGCCACCAAACACGGGAGTAGTTCCTACGAGCAGTACTTC
CDR3: CATKHGSSSYEQYF
V: TRBV28
J: TRBJ2-7
D: -
size: many

DNA: TGTGCCACCAGCACCCCACGGGCGTGGGGTAGGTCAGATACGCAGTATTTT
CDR3: CATSTPRAWGRSDTQYF
V: TRBV15
J: TRBJ2-3
D: -
size: -

DNA: TGCAGTGCTGCCGGGGTGAGTCCTAACTATGGCTACACCTTC
CDR3: CSAAGVSPNYGYTF
V: TRBV20-1
J: TRBJ1-2
D: -
size: medium-sized

DNA: TGCAGCGTTGCCCCGGGACAGGAACTCTACGAGCAGTACTTC
CDR3: CSVAPGQELYEQYF
V: TRBV29-1
J: TRBJ2-7
D: TRBD1
size: large

DNA: TGTGCCAGCCTAGACCCGACTAGCACAGATACGCAGTATTTT
CDR3: CASLDPTSTDTQYF
V: TRBV25-1
J: TRBJ2-3
D: -
size: -

DNA: TGTGCCAGCAGTTTTAATTACCAAGGACCGCTGAGGACTGAAGCTTTCTTT
CDR3: CASSFNYQGPLRTEAFF
V: TRBV6-2/TRBV6-3
J: TRBJ1-1
D: -
size: many

DNA: TGTGCCGGCAGCTTAAACAGAGACACTGGGGAGCTGTTTTTT
CDR3: CAGSLNRDTGELFF
V: TRBV7-9
J: TRBJ2-2
D: -
size: -

DNA: TGCAGCGTTGAGGTCGTAGCAGGCAGTTTCTACGAGCGGTACTTC
CDR3: CSVEVVAGSFYERYF
V: TRBV29-1
J: TRBJ2-7
D: -
size: -

DNA: TGTGCCAGCAACTGGGACAGGGGTTTATTAAACTATAATTCACCCCTCCACTTT
CDR3: CASNWDRGLLNYNSPLHF
V: TRBV6-6
J: TRBJ1-6
D: TRBD1
size: -

DNA: TGTGCCAGCAGCTTAGCAGGGACTGAAGAGACCCAGTACTTC
CDR3: CASSLAGTEETQYF
V: TRBV7-2
J: TRBJ2-5
D: -
size: medium-sized

DNA: TGCAGTGCTAGGTGGCAGGGGGATAATTCACCCCTCCACTTT
CDR3: CSARWQGDNSPLHF
V: TRBV20-1
J: TRBJ1-6
D: TRBD1
size: medium-sized

DNA: TGCGCCAGCAGCCAAGAACTAGCGGGGGGGCCGGGCACAGATACGCAGTATTTT
CDR3: CASSQELAGGPGTDTQYF
V: TRBV4-1
J: TRBJ2-3
D: TRBD2
size: -

DNA: TGTGCCAGCAGCTTGACACAGTCAGCGAACTCACCCCTCCACTTT
CDR3: CASSLTQSANSPLHF
V: TRBV7-2
J: TRBJ1-6
D: -
size: few

DNA: TGTGCCAGCAGCTACGATGCTTGGAAGAGCTACGAGCAGTACTTC
CDR3: CASSYDAWKSYEQYF
V: TRBV6-2/TRBV6-3
J: TRBJ2-7
D: -
size: -

DNA: TGCAGCGTTGAAGATACTAATGGGCTTAACACCGGGGAGCTGTTTTTT
CDR3: CSVEDTNGLNTGELFF
V: TRBV29-1
J: TRBJ2-2
D: -
size: -

DNA: TGTGCCAGCAGCTCGGGACAGGTCCTATCCCCCACTGAAGCTTTCTTT
CDR3: CASSSGQVLSPTEAFF
V: TRBV7-9
J: TRBJ1-1
D: TRBD1
size: many

DNA: TGCGCCAGCAGCACCAGACCCGGGGGGAGTGAAAAACTGTTTTTT
CDR3: CASSTRPGGSEKLFF
V: TRBV5-1
J: TRBJ1-4
D: -
size: -

DNA: TGCAGTGCCGAGGAGGAGGCCCCCTACGAGCAGTACTTC
CDR3: CSAEEEAPYEQYF
V: TRBV20-1
J: TRBJ2-7
D: -
size: -

DNA: TGTGCCAGCAGCTTTGGACTAGATACTCGCTCTGGCACCGGGGAGCTGTTTTTT
CDR3: CASSFGLDTRSGTGELFF
V: TRBV11-2
J: TRBJ2-2
D: TRBD2
size: many

DNA: TGTGCCAGCACCCGACAGGGGGCTGTCGACGAGCGGTACTTC
CDR3: CASTRQGAVDERYF
V: TRBV6-5
J: TRBJ2-7
D: TRBD1
size: -

DNA: TGTGCCAGCAGCCTTGGGACAGGGAACACCGGGGAGCTGTTTTTT
CDR3: CASSLGTGNTGELFF
V: TRBV7-9
J: TRBJ2-2
D: TRBD1
size: -

DNA: TGTGCCAGCAGCTTGGTGGTGGGGGCCACCGGGGAGCTGTTTTTT
CDR3: CASSLVVGATGELFF
V: TRBV5-6
J: TRBJ2-2
D: -
size: many

DNA: TGTGCCAGCAGTTTACCCGGGGTTAAGTATGGCTACACCTTC
CDR3: CASSLPGVKYGYTF
V: TRBV28
J: TRBJ1-2
D: -
size: -

DNA: TGCAGCGATTTCGGACAGAACTCTGGAAACACCATATATTTT
CDR3: CSDFGQNSGNTIYF
V: TRBV20-1
J: TRBJ1-3
D: -
size: -

DNA: TGTGCCAGCAGCGTATCCGGGACAGGGGGCACAGATACGCAGTATTTT
CDR3: CASSVSGTGGTDTQYF
V: TRBV9
J: TRBJ2-3
D: TRBD1
size: -

DNA: TGCAGCGTTGGACAGGGGGCATTTTACGAGCAGTACTTC
CDR3: CSVGQGAFYEQYF
V: TRBV29-1
J: TRBJ2-7
D: TRBD1
size: medium-sized